These 30 T cell receptor beta chains came from one sample sequenced in a study of PD-1 blockade in mismatch repair-deficient tumors (TCRdb year 2017). The time point label, as the study defines it: peripheral blood before pembrolizumab. Library preparation was by the immunoSEQ multiplex PCR assay. TCRdb limited this immuneACCESS table to in-frame rearrangements with V and J called. A share of clones is missing; checked studies link under half to unresolved V genes, and the rest is unexplained. Here the sample has under 50,000 clones; over 75% occur a single time. The ten largest clones add up to 2.5% to 4% of the sample. The input for sequencing was PBMCs, taken before pembrolizumab treatment. The source is an adult with mismatch repair-deficient cancer.

This chain uses TRBV19 with TRBJ2-7; TRBD2 agrees at 9 bases. Trimming took 10 bases from V and 2 from J; bases not matched to a gene: 6. CDR1 and CDR2 from the germline V gene are LNHDA and SQIVND (reference sequence). The CDR3 consists of 13 residues. In DNA, the CDR3 is TGTGCCACCCGGACTAGCGACACCTACGAGCAGTACTTC. It codes for CATRTSDTYEQYF.

The chain links TRBV7-6 to TRBJ1-1; D is unresolved. This CDR3 region has 13 residues. Deletions cut 4 bases from V and 0 bases from J, with 6 bases between. The germline V gene encodes CDR1 SGHVS and CDR2 FNYEAQ. CDR3 bases: TGTGCCAGCAGCTCTGAGATGAACACTGAAGCTTTCTTT. This encodes CASSSEMNTEAFF.

The gene calls are TRBV7-8 and TRBJ2-2; 9 bases align to TRBD2. Germline CDR1 SGHVS, CDR2 FQNEAQ. After removal of 1 base from V and 4 bases from J, the junction contained 7 bases not matched to a gene. This CDR3 is 17 amino acids long. Here the CDR3 DNA reads TGTGCCAGCAGCTTAGATCGCGGGAGGGCTTCCACCGGGGAGCTGTTTTTT. Translated, it gives CASSLDRGRASTGELFF.

The chain carries TRBV19 and TRBJ2-7; TRBD2 aligns across 9 bases. Germline lookup yields CDR1 LNHDA and CDR2 SQIVND (reference sequence). Trimming cost V 4 bases and J 1 base; bases outside gene matches: 2. The CDR3 runs 14 residues. This chain's CDR3 is CASSRSGRSYEQYF. The CDR3 DNA reads TGTGCCAGTAGTAGGAGCGGGAGGTCCTACGAGCAGTACTTC.

The chain combines TRBV25-1 with TRBJ1-4; D unresolved. In germline, CDR1 is MGHDK, CDR2 SYGVNS. Trimming pared 5 bases from V and 0 bases from J, leaving 13 bases between. This CDR3 comprises 16 residues. CDR3 coding DNA: TGTGCCAGCAGTACCCCGGGCACGACAACTAATGAAAAACTGTTTTTT. It yields the protein CASSTPGTTTNEKLFF.

The chain employs TRBV7-2 and TRBJ2-1; possibly TRBD2 for D (6 bases). The ends were cut back, 3 bases at V and 4 bases at J, with 13 bases in the middle. Germline-derived CDR1 and CDR2 are SGHTA and FQGNSA. The CDR3 contains 15 residues. CDR3: CASSFSGRQYNEQFF. The CDR3 DNA sequence: TGTGCCAGCAGCTTCAGCGGGCGACAATACAATGAGCAGTTCTTC.

The chain joins TRBV7-2 to TRBJ1-4; D remains ambiguous. Germline V gives CDR1 SGHTA, CDR2 FQGNSA. The V and J ends lost 5 bases and 6 bases respectively, with 10 bases between them. This CDR3 is built from 13 residues. The CDR3 DNA is TGTGCCAGCAGCATACCGGGAGATGAAAAACTGTTTTTT. Translating it yields CASSIPGDEKLFF.

This clone was picked up one time. The chain combines TRBV11-2 with TRBJ2-3, with TRBD2 matching over 9 bases. This CDR3 has 16 amino acids. V lost 2 bases to trimming and J lost 4 bases; unmatched junction nucleotides: 7. The germline CDR1 and CDR2 sequences are SGHAT and FQNNGV. The CDR3 is CASSLLGSGSADTQYF. CDR3 coding DNA: TGTGCCAGCAGCTTATTGGGTAGCGGGAGCGCAGATACGCAGTATTTT.

This chain connects TRBV21-1 to TRBJ2-1; the listed D gene, TRBD2, was not tested against the DNA. TRBV21-1 is a documented pseudogene. There are 19 residues in the CDR3. The CDR3 here is CASSKEPTGLAGGPNEQFF. The CDR3 DNA is TGTGCCAGCAGCAAAGAACCTACGGGACTAGCGGGAGGCCCCAATGAGCAGTTCTTC.

This clone came up once. The rearrangement links TRBV10-1 to TRBJ1-1; D remains unclear. The V gene lost 0 bases and the J gene lost 3 bases, with 11 bases spanning the gap. The CDR3 loop spans 15 amino acids. Germline CDR1 reads WNHNN; CDR2 reads SYGVQD (reference sequence). CDR3 in amino acids: CASSESRTVDTEAFF. In nucleotides, the CDR3 is TGCGCCAGCAGTGAGTCAAGAACGGTAGACACTGAAGCTTTCTTT.

The rearrangement links TRBV19 to TRBJ2-6; D is undetermined. V lost 6 bases and J 4 bases, leaving 13 bases between the germline ends. This CDR3 has 15 amino acids. Germline CDR1 is LNHDA and CDR2 is SQIVND (reference sequence). CDR3 sequence reads: CASSLAKSGANVLTF. The CDR3 DNA reads TGTGCCAGTAGCCTTGCGAAGTCAGGGGCCAACGTCCTGACTTTC.

The chain carries TRBV7-3 and TRBJ2-1; tentatively, D is TRBD2 (6 bases). Germline V lookup: CDR1 SGHTA, CDR2 FQGTGA. V was pared by 1 base and J by 0 bases, with 10 bases between. The CDR3 has 16 amino acids. The CDR3 nucleotides read TGTGCCAGCAGCTTAAGGCGCGGGGACTCCTACAATGAGCAGTTCTTC. It translates to CASSLRRGDSYNEQFF. Full variable domain (rest looked up from reference TRBV7-3 and TRBJ2-1): GAGVSQTPSNKVTEKGKYVELRCDPISGHTALYWYRQSLGQGPEFLIYFQGTGAADDSGLPNDRFFAVRPEGSVSTLKIQRTERGDSAVYLCASSLRRGDSYNEQFFGPGTRLTVL.

V usage is TRBV5-6 and J usage is TRBJ2-1; D is ambiguous. Deletions cut 0 bases from V and 4 bases from J, with 14 bases between. Germline values: CDR1 SGHDT, CDR2 YYEEEE. This CDR3 contains 16 residues. The CDR3 spells CASSLEALIGYNEQFF. CDR3 nucleotides: TGTGCCAGCAGCTTGGAGGCGTTGATAGGGTACAATGAGCAGTTCTTC.

This chain joins TRBV7-2 and TRBJ2-7, with D possibly being TRBD2 (5 bases). Trimming left V 5 bases short and J 3 bases short, with 17 bases between. This CDR3 contains 15 residues. Germline CDR1 is SGHTA and CDR2 is FQGNSA. CDR3 sequence (DNA): TGTGCCAGCAGCCCGGGCGGGCCTCGAGGCTACGAGCAGTACTTC. It codes for CASSPGGPRGYEQYF.

The count of this clone is one. V gene TRBV18 combines with J gene TRBJ2-1; D ambiguous. Deletions cut 5 bases from V and 8 bases from J, with 19 bases between. The CDR3 sequence is 15 residues long. Germline V gene lookup returns CDR1 KGHSH and CDR2 LQKENI. The CDR3 spells CASSADLTSYDEQFF. The CDR3 coding sequence is TGTGCCAGCTCAGCGGATTTGACATCGTACGATGAGCAGTTCTTC.

This clone was seen a single time. The chain joins TRBV6-6 to TRBJ1-1; weak D call: TRBD1 (6 bases). Germline V CDR1 and CDR2: MNHNY, SVGAGI (reference sequence). The CDR3 is 15 amino acids. V dropped 8 bases and J dropped 0 bases, with 16 bases sitting between them. CDR3 sequence (DNA): TGTGCCAGCGTCCAGGGGAAGAGCATGAACACTGAAGCTTTCTTT. Translation: CASVQGKSMNTEAFF.

V and J are TRBV7-3 and TRBJ2-7, with 10 positions matching TRBD2. From germline, CDR1 is SGHTA and CDR2 FQGTGA. The CDR3 loop spans 17 amino acids. V trimming: 5 bases; J trimming: 4 bases; junction bases outside the gene matches: 14. The CDR3: CASSPTTWSSGSYEQYF. The DNA of the CDR3 is TGTGCCAGCAGCCCAACGACTTGGTCTAGCGGGAGTTACGAGCAGTACTTC.

This rearrangement joins TRBV7-9 to TRBJ2-7; no clear D. There are 10 residues in the CDR3. Germline loops: CDR1 SEHNR, CDR2 FQNEAQ (reference sequence). V was trimmed by 8 bases and J by 6 bases, leaving 8 bases between them. The CDR3 loop reads CASPFGEQYF. CDR3 sequence (DNA): TGTGCCAGCCCCTTTGGCGAGCAGTACTTC.

The CDR3 sequence: CASSPNVGKNIQYF. The CDR3 DNA reads TGTGCCAGCAGCCCGAATGTGGGTAAAAACATTCAGTACTTC. The chain has TRBV5-6 and TRBJ2-4; D gene ambiguous. CDR1 SGHDT and CDR2 YYEEEE come from the germline V gene. V was shortened by 4 bases and J by 4 bases, with 12 bases between the two germline ends. The length of the CDR3 is 14 residues.

This clone was seen a handful of times. The chain employs TRBV9 and TRBJ2-1, with TRBD2 identical over 7 bases. Unmatched junction bases numbered 8, after V lost 3 bases and J lost 2 bases. The germline V gene encodes CDR1 SGDLS and CDR2 YYNGEE. The CDR3 spans 16 residues. The CDR3 nucleotides read TGTGCCAGCAGCGCTTGGGGCGGGAGAACCTACAATGAGCAGTTCTTC. It is translated as CASSAWGGRTYNEQFF.

This clone occurred many times. This chain uses TRBV6-6 with TRBJ2-4, with no clear D. Germline V lookup: CDR1 MNHNY, CDR2 SVGAGI (reference sequence). The ends were cut back, 6 bases at V and 11 bases at J, with 14 bases in the middle. The CDR3 is 12 residues long. The CDR3 DNA reads as TGTGCCAGCAGCTCCCCCCGGGTGGTTCAGTACTTC. This gives the protein CASSSPRVVQYF.

The genes are TRBV5-1 and TRBJ2-2; TRBD1 agrees at 11 bases. Trimming at V came to 3 bases and at J to 7 bases, leaving 5 bases not matched to a gene. CDR1 is SGHRS, CDR2 YFSETQ, per germline. CDR3 length: 15 amino acids. The CDR3: CASSSGTGGNGELFF. The CDR3, as DNA: TGCGCCAGCAGCTCCGGGACAGGGGGGAACGGGGAGCTGTTTTTT.

V is TRBV6-1 and J is TRBJ1-2; D is unclear. CDR1 and CDR2 from the germline V gene are MNHNS and SASEGT. The CDR3 is made up of 13 amino acids. Deletions cut 5 bases from V and 5 bases from J, with 12 bases between. The CDR3 nucleotides are TGTGCCAGCAGTAACAGCGTAAATTATGGCTACACCTTC. Its translation: CASSNSVNYGYTF.

This clone came up a few times. The chain recombines TRBV9 with TRBJ2-7; D unclear. In germline, CDR1 is SGDLS, CDR2 YYNGEE. V lost 4 bases to trimming and J lost 6 bases, with 14 bases between them. The CDR3 has 13 residues. This chain's CDR3 is CASSPPRSSEQYF. The DNA for the CDR3 is TGTGCCAGCAGCCCCCCTCGGAGTTCCGAGCAGTACTTC.

CDR3 nucleotides: TGTGCCACCAGCAGAGATATCCAGGGAACTAATGAAAAACTGTTTTTT. Translation gives CATSRDIQGTNEKLFF. V gene TRBV15 combines with J gene TRBJ1-4, with D tentatively TRBD1 (5 bases). V was clipped by 0 bases and J by 1 base, with 9 bases between them. The CDR3 is 16 amino acids. Looked up from germline, CDR1 is LNHNV and CDR2 is YYDKDF (reference sequence).

This clone was recorded once. This chain joins TRBV5-1 and TRBJ1-1, with D unresolved. The germline gives CDR1 SGHRS, CDR2 YFSETQ. The V and J ends lost 0 bases and 1 base respectively, with 4 bases between them. The CDR3 sequence is 13 residues long. The CDR3 is CASSLGGNTEAFF. The CDR3 nucleotides are TGCGCCAGCAGCTTGGGTGGGAACACTGAAGCTTTCTTT.

The chain is built from TRBV11-2 and TRBJ2-1; 15 bases agree with TRBD2. CDR3 length equals 19 residues. With V trimmed by 5 bases and J by 8 bases, 16 bases remained unmatched. Germline assignment: CDR1 SGHAT and CDR2 FQNNGV. DNA for the CDR3: TGTGCCAGCAGCAAACGAGGACTAGCGGGAGGGCCTAAGTTCTATGAGCAGTTCTTC. It translates to CASSKRGLAGGPKFYEQFF.

The V gene is TRBV7-2, the J gene TRBJ2-5; the match to TRBD1 covers 7 bases. The length of the CDR3 is 14 residues. V lost 5 bases and J lost 5; bases outside the gene matches: 8. Germline V lookup: CDR1 SGHTA, CDR2 FQGNSA. Here the CDR3 reads CASSRKQGSETQYF. CDR3 nucleotides: TGTGCCAGCAGCCGCAAACAGGGGAGCGAGACCCAGTACTTC.

V and J are TRBV19 and TRBJ2-1; 9 nucleotides align to TRBD2. The CDR3 is made up of 15 amino acids. V gave up 5 bases and J gave up 4 bases; unmatched junction bases: 6. Germline lookup yields CDR1 LNHDA and CDR2 SQIVND (reference sequence). CDR3 sequence (DNA): TGTGCCAGTAGTCGACTAGCGGAACTATACAATGAGCAGTTCTTC. This encodes CASSRLAELYNEQFF.

V and J are TRBV6-6 and TRBJ2-1; D possibly corresponds to TRBD1 (5 bases). The germline V gene encodes CDR1 MNHNY and CDR2 SVGAGI (reference sequence). The CDR3 consists of 13 residues. V lost 5 bases and J lost 1, with 6 bases in between. Here the CDR3 reads CASSRGSYNEQFF. As DNA, the CDR3 is TGTGCCAGCAGTAGGGGATCCTACAATGAGCAGTTCTTC.